These T cell receptor beta chains were read from a single sample in a study of blood T cell repertoires in COVID-19. Clones were sequenced by immunoSEQ multiplex PCR, and TCRdb holds only the in-frame ones, with some missing. Of about 100,000 clones detected, about 85% appear once; the ten largest clones hold about an eighth. The sample comprised peripheral blood. The receptors were gathered from a man aged 50-60 years with active or convalescent COVID-19. CDR3s include the opening cysteine and the closing phenylalanine or tryptophan. Each record gives: D gene, V gene, J gene, clone size, CDR3 protein, CDR3 DNA. A D gene is named only where the DNA matches it firmly. Rows give clone size only sometimes, using once, few, many, or a class for an expanded clone.

NA	TRBV5-1	TRBJ2-1	NA	CASSLTSGGSYNEQFF	TGCGCCAGCAGCTTGACCAGCGGAGGCTCCTACAATGAGCAGTTCTTC
NA	TRBV13	TRBJ2-7	NA	CASTPGRGPDEQYF	TGTGCCAGCACCCCTGGGCGGGGGCCGGACGAGCAGTACTTC
TRBD1	TRBV5-1	TRBJ2-7	NA	CASETGTGGYEQYF	TGCGCCAGCGAAACCGGGACAGGGGGCTACGAGCAGTACTTC
TRBD1	TRBV7-3	TRBJ1-3	once	CASSRTGGDSGNTIYF	TGTGCCAGCAGCCGTACAGGGGGTGACTCTGGAAACACCATATATTTT
NA	TRBV5-1	TRBJ1-2	NA	CASSLGVGRTIYGYTF	TGCGCCAGCAGCTTGGGGGTCGGCAGGACTATCTATGGCTACACCTTC
TRBD1	TRBV20-1	TRBJ2-1	NA	CSASPLQGQGEQFF	TGCAGTGCTAGTCCTCTACAGGGGCAGGGTGAGCAGTTCTTC
NA	TRBV7-2	TRBJ2-5	NA	CASSLGLYTETQYF	TGTGCCAGCAGCTTAGGACTTTACACGGAGACCCAGTACTTC
NA	TRBV19	TRBJ2-1	NA	CASKTVNNEQFF	TGTGCCAGCAAAACGGTAAACAATGAGCAGTTCTTC
NA	TRBV21-1	TRBJ2-7	NA	CAKRGVIYEQYF	TGTGCCAAGCGGGGGGTCATCTACGAGCAGTACTTC
NA	TRBV6-4	TRBJ2-3	NA	CASSAEERDTQYF	TGTGCCAGCAGTGCCGAGGAGAGGGATACGCAGTATTTT
NA	TRBV5-1	TRBJ1-5	NA	CASSLEPVSNQPQHF	TGCGCCAGCAGCTTGGAGCCGGTGAGCAATCAGCCCCAGCATTTT
TRBD2	TRBV5-1	TRBJ2-3	NA	CASSLVAGVGTDTQYF	TGCGCCAGCAGCTTGGTCGCGGGAGTCGGCACAGATACGCAGTATTTT
NA	TRBV18	TRBJ1-2	NA	CASFTTELNYGYTF	TGTGCCAGCTTCACCACGGAGCTGAACTATGGCTACACCTTC
NA	TRBV28	TRBJ1-2	NA	CASSGRVGGYTF	TGTGCCAGCAGTGGCAGGGTTGGGGGCTACACCTTC